This paragraph covers one T cell receptor (beta chain) sequence. These data originate in a study of T cell responses to AZD1222 COVID-19 vaccine. Clones were read by immunoSEQ multiplex PCR, and TCRdb kept only the in-frame ones, dropping some. The table includes 58,000 or so clones, 80% to 90% detected once. V shed 6 bases and J shed 0 bases, with 3 bases lying between them. Per germline, CDR1 MNHEY and CDR2 SVGAGI. The CDR3 covers 11 residues. The receptor's source is an adult who received the AZD1222 COVID-19 vaccine. The V and J genes are TRBV6-5 and TRBJ2-7; D is unresolved. The sample consisted of peripheral blood, taken 28 days after the second AZD1222 dose. CDR3 region: CASRGSYEQYF. For the CDR3, the DNA is TGTGCCAGCAGAGGCTCCTACGAGCAGTACTTC.